This TCR beta chain was sequenced during a study of blood T cells in healthy people across ages. Germline trimming cut 3 bases from V and 1 base from J; bases unmatched to any gene: 7. This CDR3 has 16 residues. This clonotype was seen once. Its target is not known. Next came a second PCR, run for about 6 to 11 cycles, which used a sample-barcoded 5' primer along with a J-beta primer mix. Each cDNA molecule was tagged by a template-switch adaptor that had 12 random nucleotides. TCRdb recomputed calls from the 5' RACE reads with MiXCR, one row per CDR3 protein. The data contain over a million distinct CDR3 sequences, approximately 43% of them seen just once; the ten biggest clones take up roughly 3.7%. Each sample had at least 6 million PBMCs isolated. Whole-study findings and limits: Long-lived and aged donors differed, with more naive CD4+ cells and higher diversity in the long-lived.

The genes are TRBV12-3 or TRBV12-4 and TRBJ2-3; 7 bases fit TRBD2. The sequence was obtained from a woman aged 18-30 years in good health. The material sequenced was blood. DNA for the CDR3: TGTGCCAGCAGTTTCCCTACGGGGGGAGGCACAGATACGCAGTATTTT. It translates to CASSFPTGGGTDTQYF.